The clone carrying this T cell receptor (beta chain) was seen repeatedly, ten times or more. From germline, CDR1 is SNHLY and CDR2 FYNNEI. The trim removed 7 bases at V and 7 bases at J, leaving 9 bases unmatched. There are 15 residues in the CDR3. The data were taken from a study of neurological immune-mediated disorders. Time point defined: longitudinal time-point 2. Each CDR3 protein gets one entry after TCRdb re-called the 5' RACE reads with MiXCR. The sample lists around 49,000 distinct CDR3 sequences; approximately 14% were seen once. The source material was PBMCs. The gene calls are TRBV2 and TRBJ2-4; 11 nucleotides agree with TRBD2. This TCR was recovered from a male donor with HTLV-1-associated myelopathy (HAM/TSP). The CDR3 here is CASTLTSGGANIQYF. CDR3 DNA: TGTGCCAGCACCCTAACTAGCGGGGGAGCCAACATTCAGTACTTC.